Below, one TCR beta chain is given with its context. The V gene lost 5 bases and the J gene lost 1 base, with 13 bases spanning the gap. The CDR3 has 14 residues. Germline loops: CDR1 DFQATT, CDR2 SNEGSKA (reference sequence). TCRdb re-called the RT-PCR reads with MiXCR, one entry per CDR3 protein. Among more than 600,000 distinct CDR3 sequences listed, approximately 15% were seen once. The source is a female donor in good health, serving as a healthy control. The sample taken for sequencing was memory CD4+ T cells from blood. V and J are TRBV20-1 and TRBJ2-3, with D uncertain. The CDR3 reads CSAPRTKGTDTQYF. In DNA, the CDR3 is TGCAGTGCTCCACGAACCAAGGGCACAGATACGCAGTATTTT.